This TCR beta chain was identified during a study of blood T cell repertoires in COVID-19. Study context: Samples of COVID-19 (acute and convalescent) were obtained from the United States, Italy and Spain. Sources were T cells, B-cell-depleted T cells, or PBMCs; the material itself was cDNA or gDNA.

Methods used by the authors: Amplification from reference gene primers served as the basis for estimated nucleated cell counts. Method: immunoSEQ multiplex PCR; TCRdb's copy keeps in-frame clones and lacks some. Clone size and V and J calls were adopted from that table, with D and trimming inferred from the DNA. The sample lists 250,000 to 350,000 clones; about nine tenths were seen once. This CDR3 spans 17 amino acids. The V and J ends lost 7 bases and 0 bases, in that order; junction bases with no gene match: 12. Germline V lookup: CDR1 SGHRS, CDR2 YFSETQ. V is TRBV5-1 and J is TRBJ2-1; 8 positions match TRBD2. The source of this sequence is a man between 18 and 29 years old with active or convalescent COVID-19. Sequenced: peripheral blood. CDR3 DNA: TGCGCCAGCCACACTAGCGGAGTGTACGACTCCTACAATGAGCAGTTCTTC. It codes for CASHTSGVYDSYNEQFF.